This TCR beta chain was captured in a study of blood T cell repertoires in COVID-19 (dated by TCRdb to the early 2020s). About the full investigation: Samples covering the acute and convalescent phases of COVID-19 were provided by collaborators in the United States, Italy and Spain. The material from the prospective study consisted of cDNA or gDNA derived from T cells, B-cell-depleted T cells, or PBMCs. The dataset comprised deeply sampled blood TCRbeta repertoires from subjects exposed to, actively infected with, or recovered from COVID-19. The repertoires were released in a freely available public database meant as a resource for research on the immune response to SARS-CoV-2. The samples were drawn from the first 160 participants of the ongoing ImmuneRACE study and from 950 to 1,500 subjects provided by 6 global collaborators. The sample metadata nearly always contained a de-identified subject ID, COVID-19 status, age in years and sex. Where available, HLA class I and class II types were obtained from metadata supplied by the sample provider rather than from assay-based typing. What the authors observed across the whole study: The amount of clinical and demographic metadata varied by source and participant and was provided uncurated.

Whole blood was collected in K2EDTA tubes by collaborating institutions according to the institutions' own protocols. Collaborator samples were shipped for TCRbeta analysis as frozen whole blood, isolated PBMCs, or DNA extracted from either sample type. In the case of this clone: What antigen it recognizes has not been identified. Per-base quality was not reported, and no clone a single base away is much larger than it.

The CDR3 holds 14 amino acids from the cysteine to the phenylalanine. Only the CDR3 DNA is retained, 42 bases long and in frame from the first base. For CDR1 and CDR2, the germline V gene lists MNHEY and SVGAGI. V is shortened by 6 bases, J by 3 bases, and the region joining them spans 14 bases. TCRbeta CDR3 regions were amplified from genomic DNA by means of the immunoSEQ Assay, a bias-controlled multiplex PCR. For the original study's pipeline: The number of nucleated cells in each sample was estimated by amplification of reference gene primers within the assay. Sequence reads were collapsed and filtered to measure the absolute abundance of every unique TCRbeta CDR3 rearrangement. Productive Simpson clonality was computed per sample as the square root of Simpson's diversity index over productive rearrangements. TCRdb obtained this table from immuneACCESS and retained in-frame rearrangements with V and J assigned. These tables miss some clones; where compared with another copy, unresolved V genes account for less than half of the shortfall, and the remainder is unexplained. That table supplies the V and J calls and clone size; D and trimming were determined from the DNA. The sample table records about 65,000 clones; about 84% of these occur just once. Together, the top ten hold over 40% of the sample.

Sequencing was performed on peripheral blood. The clonotype was recovered from a human donor in a cohort sampled during active COVID-19. Recombination joined TRBV6-5 with TRBJ1-2; perhaps TRBD1 is the D gene, with 6 bases matching. The nucleotides read TGTGCCAGCAGGACTGGGGGGGCGGACTATGGCTACACCTTC. It codes for CASRTGGADYGYTF.